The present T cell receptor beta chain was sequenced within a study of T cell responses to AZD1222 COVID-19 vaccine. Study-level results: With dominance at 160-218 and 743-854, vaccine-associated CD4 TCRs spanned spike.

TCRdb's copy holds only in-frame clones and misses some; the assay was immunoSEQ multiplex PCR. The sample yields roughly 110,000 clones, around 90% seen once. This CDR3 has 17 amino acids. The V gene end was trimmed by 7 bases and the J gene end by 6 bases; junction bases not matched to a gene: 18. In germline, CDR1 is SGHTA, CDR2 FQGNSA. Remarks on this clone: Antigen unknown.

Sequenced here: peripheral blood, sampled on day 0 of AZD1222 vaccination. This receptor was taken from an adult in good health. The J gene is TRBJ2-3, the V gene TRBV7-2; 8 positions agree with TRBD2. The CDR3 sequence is CASTLLAGGSFGDTQYF. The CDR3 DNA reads TGTGCCAGCACCCTCCTGGCGGGAGGCTCCTTTGGGGATACGCAGTATTTT.